The 31 T cell receptor beta chains below come from one sample, sequenced in a study of T cell responses to AZD1222 COVID-19 vaccine. Method: immunoSEQ multiplex PCR; TCRdb's copy keeps in-frame clones and lacks some. The sample yields fewer than 100,000 clones, 65% to 85% seen once. Specimen: peripheral blood, collected 28 days after the second AZD1222 dose. The receptors here all came from an adult who received the AZD1222 COVID-19 vaccine.

The rearrangement uses TRBV7-9 and TRBJ1-5; 8 nucleotides agree with TRBD1. Trimming cost V 1 base and J 3 bases; bases outside gene matches: 2. This CDR3 comprises 15 residues. Germline loops: CDR1 SEHNR, CDR2 FQNEAQ (reference sequence). CDR3 in amino acids: CASSLETGANQPQHF. CDR3 bases: TGTGCCAGCAGCTTAGAGACAGGGGCCAATCAGCCCCAGCATTTT.

The rearrangement links TRBV28 to TRBJ2-7; tentative D call: TRBD2 (5 bases). V lost 3 bases to trimming and J lost 7 bases, with 22 bases between them. Germline CDR1 reads MDHEN; CDR2 reads SYDVKM. This CDR3 comprises 16 residues. The CDR3 DNA reads TGTGCCAGCAGTTTCCCCTTGGGAGCTGGCCTGGGGGAGCAGTACTTC. Its translation: CASSFPLGAGLGEQYF.

This chain joins TRBV5-1 and TRBJ1-1; TRBD1 matches 9 bases. The ends lost 4 bases at V and 5 bases at J; junction bases unmatched: 6. The CDR3 totals 14 residues. From germline, CDR1 is SGHRS and CDR2 YFSETQ. CDR3 DNA sequence: TGCGCCAGCAGCAGCGCGACAGGGGGGACTGAAGCTTTCTTT. Encoded protein: CASSSATGGTEAFF.

This clone has just one count. The chain has TRBV5-1 and TRBJ2-2; D is ambiguous. The CDR3 runs 13 residues. V gave up 4 bases and J gave up 3 bases, with 7 bases separating them. Germline V gene sequence: CDR1 SGHRS, CDR2 YFSETQ. CDR3 sequence (DNA): TGCGCCAGCAGCGCAGGAGACACCGGGGAGCTGTTTTTT. Translation gives CASSAGDTGELFF.

The rearrangement uses TRBV10-3 and TRBJ2-7; D call uncertain. Trimming stripped 0 bases from V and 0 bases from J, with 9 bases between. In germline, CDR1 is ENHRY, CDR2 SYGVKD. CDR3 length equals 15 residues. Written as DNA, the CDR3 is TGTGCCATCAGTGAGTCTGATAGGAGCTCCTACGAGCAGTACTTC. It codes for CAISESDRSSYEQYF.

The chain has TRBV30 and TRBJ1-1; 7 positions agree with TRBD1. CDR1 and CDR2 (germline): GTSNPN, SVGIG (reference sequence). The CDR3 sequence is 14 residues long. Trimming at V came to 4 bases and at J to 0 bases, leaving 5 bases not matched to a gene. The CDR3: CAWKGTDMNTEAFF. CDR3 sequence (DNA): TGTGCCTGGAAGGGGACAGACATGAACACTGAAGCTTTCTTT.

J is TRBJ2-4 and V is TRBV13; D is perhaps TRBD2 (6 bases). The CDR3 extends over 17 amino acids. The V gene lost 2 bases and the J gene lost 7 bases, with 21 bases spanning the gap. Per the germline V gene, CDR1 is PRHDT and CDR2 is FYEKMQ (reference sequence). Here the CDR3 DNA reads TGTGCCAGCAGCTTAATGTTTGGAGGGGACCGGGGGAACATTCAGTACTTC. It encodes CASSLMFGGDRGNIQYF.

The J gene is TRBJ2-3, the V gene TRBV11-1; 8 bases agree with TRBD1. J was trimmed by 1 base and V by 5 bases; bases with no gene match: 2. This CDR3 has 14 amino acids. Germline CDR1 SGHAT, CDR2 FQDESV (reference sequence). The CDR3 DNA is TGTGCCAGCAGCCCACAGGGGGGCACAGATACGCAGTATTTT. It yields the protein CASSPQGGTDTQYF.

The chain couples TRBV21-1 to TRBJ2-1. TRBV21-1 is flagged as a pseudogene. This CDR3 contains 15 residues. CDR3 sequence (DNA): TGTGCCACCCATTTTATAACGCGGACCCTCAATGAGCAGTTCTTC. Its translation is CATHFITRTLNEQFF.

The chain couples TRBV3-1 (or the pseudogene TRBV3-2) to TRBJ1-5, with D hard to call. V lost 0 bases to trimming and J lost 9 bases, with 15 bases between them. The CDR3 covers 15 residues. Germline CDR1 and CDR2: LGHDT and YNNKEL (reference sequence). CDR3 region: CASSQDYGRGAPQHF. CDR3 DNA: TGTGCCAGCAGCCAAGATTACGGCAGAGGAGCGCCCCAGCATTTT.

The J gene is TRBJ2-7, the V gene TRBV3-1 (or the pseudogene TRBV3-2); D may be TRBD2 (5 bases). V lost 1 base and J 9 bases, leaving 10 bases between the germline ends. The CDR3 length is 12 residues. Per the germline V gene, CDR1 is LGHDT and CDR2 is YNNKEL (reference sequence). Here the CDR3 DNA reads TGTGCCAGCAGCCAAGGCGGTCGGGGGCAGTACTTC. Protein: CASSQGGRGQYF.

A single count supports this clone. This chain links TRBV18 with TRBJ1-5, with D uncertain. Germline V CDR1 and CDR2: KGHSH, LQKENI. The CDR3 is made up of 15 amino acids. V lost 3 bases and J 5 bases, leaving 14 bases between the germline ends. CDR3 sequence (DNA): TGTGCCAGCTCACCGACGGAGGTTTTCGATCAGCCCCAGCATTTT. Translated: CASSPTEVFDQPQHF.

This chain uses TRBV11-2 with TRBJ1-1; 10 bases are shared with TRBD1. The CDR3 has 18 amino acids. With V trimmed by 3 bases and J by 2 bases, 12 bases remained unmatched. Germline CDR1 is SGHAT and CDR2 is FQNNGV. The CDR3 region has the DNA TGTGCCAGCAGCTTTCGGGAGGGGGACAGGGGCCTTAACACTGAAGCTTTCTTT. Translated, it gives CASSFREGDRGLNTEAFF. The full variable domain, in which reference TRBV11-2 and TRBJ1-1 provide the parts outside the CDR3, is EAGVAQSPRYKIIEKRQSVAFWCNPISGHATLYWYQQILGQGPKLLIQFQNNGVVDDSQLPKDRFSAERLKGVDSTLKIQPAKLEDSAVYLCASSFREGDRGLNTEAFFGQGTRLTVV.

The chain recombines TRBV5-4 with TRBJ1-1; no clear D. The V end was cut by 3 bases, the J end by 4 bases, with 13 bases between. The germline V gene encodes CDR1 SGHNT and CDR2 YYREEE (reference sequence). This CDR3 spans 14 amino acids. CDR3 region: CASSSPDRRTEAFF. The CDR3 nucleotides read TGTGCCAGCAGCTCACCGGACCGCCGCACTGAAGCTTTCTTT.

This chain connects TRBV6-5 to TRBJ1-6; D is undetermined. The V gene lost 8 bases and the J gene lost 0 bases, with 2 bases spanning the gap. This CDR3 spans 12 amino acids. The germline V gene encodes CDR1 MNHEY and CDR2 SVGAGI. The CDR3 here is CASGSYNSPLHF. CDR3 bases: TGTGCCAGCGGCTCCTATAATTCACCCCTCCACTTT.

The rearrangement joins TRBV18 to TRBJ1-1; 7 positions agree with TRBD1. The length of the CDR3 is 16 residues. V was pared by 5 bases and J by 1 base, with 10 bases of the junction left unmatched. In germline, CDR1 is KGHSH, CDR2 LQKENI. In DNA, the CDR3 is TGTGCCAGCTCAGCGAAACCCGGGACAGAGAACACTGAAGCTTTCTTT. Its translation: CASSAKPGTENTEAFF.

The gene calls are TRBV2 and TRBJ2-3; TRBD2 might be the D (5 bases). Germline CDR1 SNHLY, CDR2 FYNNEI. V lost 4 bases and J lost 2, with 13 bases in between. The CDR3 sequence is 15 residues long. CDR3 DNA: TGTGCCAGCAGTGCGGGAATCCCTAACACAGATACGCAGTATTTT. It encodes CASSAGIPNTDTQYF.

The rearrangement links TRBV11-2 to TRBJ1-2; TRBD1 matches 10 bases. This CDR3 comprises 15 residues. CDR1 and CDR2 from the germline V gene are SGHAT and FQNNGV. The V and J ends lost 3 bases and 8 bases, in that order; junction bases with no gene match: 9. The DNA for the CDR3 is TGTGCCAGCAGCTTCCCAGACAGGGGGCGAGGGGGCTACACCTTC. Translating gives CASSFPDRGRGGYTF. Combining the CDR3 with reference TRBV11-2 and TRBJ1-2 gives the whole variable domain EAGVAQSPRYKIIEKRQSVAFWCNPISGHATLYWYQQILGQGPKLLIQFQNNGVVDDSQLPKDRFSAERLKGVDSTLKIQPAKLEDSAVYLCASSFPDRGRGGYTFGSGTRLTVV.

CDR3 residues: CASSLGLAPTNEQFF. The CDR3 DNA is TGTGCCAGCAGCCTCGGACTAGCTCCTACTAATGAGCAGTTCTTC. V gene TRBV3-1 (or the pseudogene TRBV3-2) combines with J gene TRBJ2-1; 8 nucleotides line up with TRBD2. This CDR3 has 15 amino acids. Unmatched junction bases numbered 9, after V lost 4 bases and J lost 7 bases. In germline, CDR1 is LGHDT, CDR2 YNNKEL (reference sequence).

A single count supports this clone. DNA of the CDR3: TGTGCCAGCAGTGCCGGGACAGGGGTCGTCAATGAAAAACTGTTTTTT. This codes for CASSAGTGVVNEKLFF. The V call is TRBV9, the J call TRBJ1-4, with 10 bases matching TRBD1. With 5 bases clipped from V and 5 bases from J, the junction kept 9 bases outside the gene matches. Germline CDR1 SGDLS, CDR2 YYNGEE. The CDR3 extends over 16 amino acids.

The J gene is TRBJ2-7, the V gene TRBV15, with D unresolved. V dropped 5 bases and J dropped 7 bases, with 15 bases sitting between them. Germline V gene sequence: CDR1 LNHNV, CDR2 YYDKDF (reference sequence). CDR3 length: 13 residues. CDR3: CATSLELSWEQYF. The CDR3 DNA follows: TGTGCCACCAGCCTAGAACTCTCCTGGGAGCAGTACTTC.

CDR3 in amino acids: CASRTLYGYTF. DNA of the CDR3: TGTGCCAGCCGGACCCTCTATGGCTACACCTTC. This chain links TRBV25-1 with TRBJ1-2; D unresolved. V gave up 8 bases and J gave up 4 bases, with 8 bases separating them. The germline CDR1 and CDR2 sequences are MGHDK and SYGVNS. There are 11 residues in the CDR3.

The V gene is TRBV5-1, the J gene TRBJ2-1, with TRBD2 identical over 10 bases. V lost 4 bases, J lost 2 bases, and 6 bases stayed unmatched. Germline loops: CDR1 SGHRS, CDR2 YFSETQ. The CDR3 has 16 residues. In DNA, the CDR3 is TGCGCCAGCAGCCTGCCACTAGCGGGACCCTACAATGAGCAGTTCTTC. It translates to CASSLPLAGPYNEQFF.

The gene calls are TRBV7-7 and TRBJ2-7; no reliable D call. Germline V gene data show CDR1 as SSHAT and CDR2 as FNYEAQ (reference sequence). Trimming took off 1 base at V and 3 bases at J, with 19 bases between the two ends. The CDR3 sequence is 17 residues long. CDR3 nucleotides: TGTGCCAGCAGCTTAGGTACTGCGACACCGGGTTTCTACGAGCAGTACTTC. As protein: CASSLGTATPGFYEQYF.

The chain joins TRBV18 to TRBJ2-1; the match to TRBD1 covers 7 bases. The CDR3 has 18 residues. Per germline, CDR1 KGHSH and CDR2 LQKENI. V shed 1 base, J shed 0 bases, and the junction held 9 bases outside the gene matches. CDR3 coding DNA: TGTGCCAGCTCACCACTTTTTTCGTGGGACAGCTCCTACAATGAGCAGTTCTTC. Amino acid sequence: CASSPLFSWDSSYNEQFF. Variable domain in full (rest from reference TRBV18 and TRBJ2-1): NAGVMQNPRHLVRRRGQEARLRCSPMKGHSHVYWYRQLPEEGLKFMVYLQKENIIDESGMPKERFSAEFPKEGPSILRIQQVVRGDSAAYFCASSPLFSWDSSYNEQFFGPGTRLTVL.

The chain joins TRBV19 to TRBJ1-1; D gene ambiguous. The CDR3 is 13 residues long. Trimming stripped 7 bases from V and 5 bases from J, with 14 bases between. CDR1 and CDR2 (germline): LNHDA, SQIVND (reference sequence). The CDR3 DNA is TGTGCCAGTACCCTCTGGACCGGGACTGAAGCTTTCTTT. Its translation is CASTLWTGTEAFF.

CDR3 protein: CASSLGGGTGFMNTEAFF. CDR3 DNA: TGCGCCAGCAGCTTGGGAGGAGGGACAGGATTCATGAACACTGAAGCTTTCTTT. The V gene is TRBV5-1, the J gene TRBJ1-1, with TRBD1 matching 8 bases. CDR3 length equals 18 residues. J lost 0 bases, V lost 0 bases, and 10 bases had no gene match. The germline CDR1 and CDR2 sequences are SGHRS and YFSETQ. The full variable domain, its missing parts supplied by reference TRBV5-1 and TRBJ1-1, is KAGVTQTPRYLIKTRGQQVTLSCSPISGHRSVSWYQQTPGQGLQFLFEYFSETQRNKGNFPGRFSGRQFSNSRSEMNVSTLELGDSALYLCASSLGGGTGFMNTEAFFGQGTRLTVV.

The V gene is TRBV19, the J gene TRBJ1-5; 7 bases align to TRBD1. Trimming removed 3 bases from V and 6 bases from J; junction bases left unmatched: 8. CDR1 and CDR2 (germline): LNHDA, SQIVND (reference sequence). This CDR3 comprises 15 residues. The CDR3 sequence: CASSIDRVGSQPQHF. The CDR3 DNA is TGTGCCAGTAGTATCGACAGGGTGGGAAGTCAGCCCCAGCATTTT.

The gene calls are TRBV27 and TRBJ2-3; weak D call: TRBD2 (5 bases). The germline gives CDR1 MNHEY, CDR2 SMNVEV (reference sequence). This CDR3 has 14 residues. Trimming left V 6 bases short and J 0 bases short, with 10 bases between. CDR3 protein: CASSRAESTDTQYF. The CDR3 DNA reads TGTGCCAGCAGCCGAGCGGAAAGCACAGATACGCAGTATTTT.

This clone has just one count. The J gene is TRBJ1-2, the V gene TRBV6-5, with a weak D call TRBD1 (6 bases). Between the trimmed V and J ends, which lost 7 bases and 5 bases, there was a span of 14 bases. Germline V gene data show CDR1 as MNHEY and CDR2 as SVGAGI. The CDR3 has 13 residues. The DNA for the CDR3 is TGTGCCAGCAACTTCCGGCAGGGGTATGGCTACACCTTC. Protein sequence: CASNFRQGYGYTF.

The chain joins TRBV2 to TRBJ1-5; D uncertain. The CDR3 loop spans 14 amino acids. Trimming removed 7 bases from V and 2 bases from J, with 12 bases in between. Germline V gene lookup returns CDR1 SNHLY and CDR2 FYNNEI. The chain's CDR3 is CASNPHVGNQPQHF. The DNA for the CDR3 is TGTGCCAGCAACCCACATGTGGGCAATCAGCCCCAGCATTTT. Complete variable domain (other parts from reference TRBV2 and TRBJ1-5): EPEVTQTPSHQVTQMGQEVILRCVPISNHLYFYWYRQILGQKVEFLVSFYNNEISEKSEIFDDQFSVERPDGSNFTLKIRSTKLEDSAMYFCASNPHVGNQPQHFGDGTRLSIL.